The source of this T cell receptor (beta chain) is a study of cytomegalovirus exposure and HLA in healthy donors. V was trimmed by 6 bases and J by 2 bases, leaving 8 bases between them. Germline V gene data show CDR1 as LNHDA and CDR2 as SQIVND (reference sequence). This CDR3 has 13 amino acids. This clone appeared a few times. Its specificity is unknown. The PCR had 60 Vbeta and 13 Jbeta primers. Assay: immunoSEQ multiplex PCR; the TCRdb copy retains only in-frame clones and omits some. This sample carries 65,000 to 80,000 clones, around three quarters of them seen once, and the ten largest clones take under 25%. Study observations and caveats: Prediction of most subjects' HLA-A and HLA-B alleles by TCR beta sequences was reportedly accurate. Later analysis identified a missense DCLRE1C variant that was linked to TCR beta V- and J-gene trimming.

The chain recombines TRBV19 with TRBJ1-5, with D possibly TRBD1 on 5 matching bases. Sequencing was done on a sample of PBMCs. This TCR was recovered from a woman between 40 and 50 years old in good health and CMV-seropositive. CDR3 DNA: TGTGCCAGTAGGGACAATCGCAATCAGCCCCAGCATTTT. Translating it yields CASRDNRNQPQHF. The whole variable domain, filled in from reference TRBV19 and TRBJ1-5, reads DGGITQSPKYLFRKEGQNVTLSCEQNLNHDAMYWYRQDPGQGLRLIYYSQIVNDFQKGDIAEGYSVSREKKESFPLTVTSAQKNPTAFYLCASRDNRNQPQHFGDGTRLSIL.